This T cell receptor beta chain comes out of a study of metastatic and nonmetastatic thyroid tumors. About the study: The study looked at repertoires side by side in blood and in tumor or nodule tissue from malignant and benign thyroid patients.

The study, taken as a whole, reports: Relative to benign nodules, malignant thyroid tumors were reportedly characterized by significantly elevated TCR beta diversity in blood and tumor.

The germline V and J ends were trimmed by 1 base and 4 bases, with 13 bases remaining between them. The CDR3 runs 15 residues. The germline V gene encodes CDR1 MNHEY and CDR2 SMNVEV (reference sequence). This clone was seen repeatedly, ten times or more. The antigen is undetermined. Patients underwent thyroid surgery, and none had received any treatment before it. In the original analysis: What underpinned the distant-metastasis classifier for papillary thyroid cancer was the set of CDR3 differences across clinicopathological groups. TCRdb reanalyzed the PCR reads via MiXCR. The V and J calls were not made by the authors but by TCRdb's processing. This table holds about 41,000 clones, 28% found once.

This receptor was obtained from a male donor with papillary thyroid cancer or a benign thyroid nodule (not recorded which). Some clones in this sample may be carry-over from other donors' samples. Sequenced input: blood. V and J are TRBV27 and TRBJ1-1; D is perhaps TRBD1 (6 bases). CDR3 sequence reads: CASSLYGGRGTEAFF. The CDR3 nucleotides are TGTGCCAGCAGTTTATATGGGGGGCGAGGCACTGAAGCTTTCTTT.